The clone carrying this TCR beta chain appeared many times. The sample comes from a study of Graves' ophthalmopathy and Graves' hyperthyroidism. Other autoimmune diseases, uncontrolled infections, pregnancy and lactation each led to patient exclusion. Transcripts of RNA were the source for amplifying TCR beta CDR3 regions. HTBI primers were employed in first-round RT-PCR, then a second-round multiplex PCR followed. TCRdb reprocessed the multiplex PCR reads with MiXCR, giving one entry per CDR3 protein. The sample has roughly 500,000 distinct CDR3 sequences, 13% to 15% seen once. CDR3 length equals 15 residues. Germline V gene data show CDR1 as MGHRA and CDR2 as YSYEKL. With 4 bases clipped from V and 3 bases from J, the junction kept 7 bases outside the gene matches.

The sequenced sample was blood. The clonotype was recovered from a woman between 25 and 40 years old with Graves' ophthalmopathy. The gene calls are TRBV4-1 and TRBJ2-7; the match to TRBD2 covers 9 bases. Here the CDR3 DNA reads TGCGCCAGCAGCCCCGCGGGGGGGCTAGTCTACGAGCAGTACTTC. Protein: CASSPAGGLVYEQYF.